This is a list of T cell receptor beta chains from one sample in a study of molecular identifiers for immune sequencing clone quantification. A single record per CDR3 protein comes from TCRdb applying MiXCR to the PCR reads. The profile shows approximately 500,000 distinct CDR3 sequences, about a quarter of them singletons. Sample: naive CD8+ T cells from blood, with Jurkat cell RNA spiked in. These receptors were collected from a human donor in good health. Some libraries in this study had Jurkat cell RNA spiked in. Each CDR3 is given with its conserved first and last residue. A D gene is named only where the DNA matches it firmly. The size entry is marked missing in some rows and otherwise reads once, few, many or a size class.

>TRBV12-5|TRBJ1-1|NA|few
CASGFEGLGTEAFF
TGTGCTAGTGGTTTCGAGGGGTTGGGCACTGAAGCTTTCTTT
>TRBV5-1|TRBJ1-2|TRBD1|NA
CASSFPGQGEMAYGYTF
TGCGCCAGCAGCTTTCCGGGACAGGGGGAAATGGCGTATGGCTACACCTTC
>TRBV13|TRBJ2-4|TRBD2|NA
CASSVGGARDIQYF
TGTGCCAGCAGCGTCGGGGGGGCGAGGGACATTCAGTACTTC
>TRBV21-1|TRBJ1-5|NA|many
CASSKPPKRLPRSAPAKHF
TGTGCCAGCAGCAAGCCCCCAAAGCGACTGCCTAGATCAGCCCCAGCTAAGCATTTT
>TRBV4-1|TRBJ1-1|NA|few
CASSQDRLGNPVAEAFF
TGCGCCAGCAGCCAAGATAGATTAGGCAATCCAGTGGCTGAAGCTTTCTTT
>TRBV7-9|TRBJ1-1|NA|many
CASSLVASEAFF
TGTGCCAGCAGCTTAGTGGCCAGTGAAGCTTTCTTT
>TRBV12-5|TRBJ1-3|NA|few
CASGTPGTTAGNTIYF
TGTGCTAGTGGTACTCCGGGGACAACCGCTGGAAACACCATATATTTT
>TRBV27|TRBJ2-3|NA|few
CASSLVSWTDTQYF
TGTGCCAGCAGTTTAGTAAGTTGGACAGATACGCAGTATTTT
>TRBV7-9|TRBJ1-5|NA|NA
CASSSFFTSRDQPQHF
TGTGCCAGCAGCTCCTTTTTTACCTCTAGGGATCAGCCCCAGCATTTT
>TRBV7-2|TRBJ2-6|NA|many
CASSLAGSGANVLTF
TGTGCCAGCAGCTTAGCCGGCTCTGGGGCCAACGTCCTGACTTTC
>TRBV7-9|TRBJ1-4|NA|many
CASSSLTENEKLFF
TGTGCCAGCAGCTCTTTAACGGAAAATGAAAAACTGTTTTTT
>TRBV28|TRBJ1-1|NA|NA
CASSFWGIRGGGTEAFF
TGTGCCAGCAGTTTCTGGGGAATAAGGGGGGGAGGAACTGAAGCTTTCTTT
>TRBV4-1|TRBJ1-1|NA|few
CASSRLGEGTGSNTEAFF
TGCGCCAGCAGCCGGTTAGGGGAGGGGACGGGGTCGAACACTGAAGCTTTCTTT
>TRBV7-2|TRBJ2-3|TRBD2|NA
CASSYFGGLDTQYF
TGTGCCAGCAGCTACTTCGGGGGGTTAGATACGCAGTATTTT
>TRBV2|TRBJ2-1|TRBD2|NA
CASVDIAGATYNEQFF
TGTGCCAGCGTGGATATAGCGGGGGCCACCTACAATGAGCAGTTCTTC
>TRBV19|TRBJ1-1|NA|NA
CASSNQGLTEAFF
TGTGCCAGTAGTAATCAGGGGCTCACTGAAGCTTTCTTT
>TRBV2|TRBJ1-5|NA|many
CASSHHKDRRGNQPQHF
TGTGCCAGCAGCCACCATAAAGACAGGAGAGGCAATCAGCCCCAGCATTTT
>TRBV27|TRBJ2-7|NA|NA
CASSLGRRSAYEQYF
TGTGCCAGCAGTTTAGGGAGAAGGTCGGCCTACGAGCAGTACTTC
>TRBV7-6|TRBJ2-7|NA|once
CASSSGSPGEQYF
TGTGCCAGCAGCTCCGGCAGCCCGGGGGAGCAGTACTTC
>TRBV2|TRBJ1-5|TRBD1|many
CASSDGQGNQPQHF
TGTGCCAGCAGTGACGGACAGGGCAATCAGCCCCAGCATTTT
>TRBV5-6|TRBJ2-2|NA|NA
CASSDPPWDHGELFF
TGTGCCAGCAGCGACCCCCCCTGGGATCACGGGGAGCTGTTTTTT
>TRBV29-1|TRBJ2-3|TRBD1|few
CSVELRDRETDTQYF
TGCAGCGTTGAACTACGGGACAGGGAAACAGATACGCAGTATTTT
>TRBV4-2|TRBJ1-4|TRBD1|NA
CASSQGQGSWTNEKLFF
TGTGCCAGCAGCCAAGGACAGGGTAGTTGGACTAATGAAAAACTGTTTTTT
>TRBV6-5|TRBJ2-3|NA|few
CANSTITLAPDTQYF
TGTGCCAACAGCACGATAACACTAGCTCCAGATACGCAGTATTTT
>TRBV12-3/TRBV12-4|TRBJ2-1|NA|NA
CASSLVGGRGGNEQFF
TGTGCCAGCAGTTTAGTCGGTGGCAGGGGGGGCAATGAGCAGTTCTTC
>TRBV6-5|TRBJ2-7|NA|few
CASSRNYEQYF
TGTGCCAGCAGCCGCAACTACGAGCAGTACTTC
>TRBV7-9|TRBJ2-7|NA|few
CASSAPGRYEQYF
TGTGCCAGCAGCGCCCCGGGGAGATACGAGCAGTACTTC
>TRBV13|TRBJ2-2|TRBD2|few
CASSTRTSGAFTGELFF
TGTGCCAGCAGCACCAGGACTAGCGGGGCTTTCACCGGGGAGCTGTTTTTT
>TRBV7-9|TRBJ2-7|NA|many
CASSLTASYEQYF
TGTGCCAGCAGCTTGACGGCTAGCTACGAGCAGTACTTC
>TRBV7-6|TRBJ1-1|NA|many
CASSTAPIGAEAFF
TGTGCCAGCAGCACCGCTCCGATTGGGGCTGAAGCTTTCTTT
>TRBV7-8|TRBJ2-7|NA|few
CASSLFGGDEQYF
TGTGCCAGCAGCTTATTTGGGGGTGATGAGCAGTACTTC
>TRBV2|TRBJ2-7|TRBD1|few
CASSDPTGVGAYEQYF
TGTGCCAGCAGTGACCCGACAGGGGTAGGGGCCTACGAGCAGTACTTC
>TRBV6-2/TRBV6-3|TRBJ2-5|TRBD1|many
CASSSGTVQETQYF
TGTGCCAGCAGTTCCGGGACAGTCCAAGAGACCCAGTACTTC
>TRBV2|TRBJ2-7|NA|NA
CASSEPLPPEQYF
TGTGCCAGCAGTGAACCCCTCCCCCCCGAGCAGTACTTC
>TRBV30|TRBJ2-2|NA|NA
CAWSFRDTRIANTGELFF
TGTGCCTGGAGTTTTAGGGACACCCGAATTGCGAACACCGGGGAGCTGTTTTTT
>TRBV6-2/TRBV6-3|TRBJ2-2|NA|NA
CASSYTKELFF
TGTGCCAGCAGTTATACTAAGGAGCTGTTTTTT